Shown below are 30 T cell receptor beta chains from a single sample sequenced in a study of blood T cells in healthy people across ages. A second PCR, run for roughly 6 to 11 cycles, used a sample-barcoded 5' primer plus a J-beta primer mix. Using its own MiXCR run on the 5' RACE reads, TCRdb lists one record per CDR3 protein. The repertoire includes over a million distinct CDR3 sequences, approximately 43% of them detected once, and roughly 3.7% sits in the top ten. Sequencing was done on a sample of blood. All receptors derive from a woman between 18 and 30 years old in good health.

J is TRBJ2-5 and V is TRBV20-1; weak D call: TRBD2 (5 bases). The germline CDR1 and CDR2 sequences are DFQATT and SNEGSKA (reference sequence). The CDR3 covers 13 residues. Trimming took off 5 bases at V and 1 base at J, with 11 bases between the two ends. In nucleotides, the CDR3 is TGCAGTGCTCCTTCTCGGGGCCAAGAGACCCAGTACTTC. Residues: CSAPSRGQETQYF.

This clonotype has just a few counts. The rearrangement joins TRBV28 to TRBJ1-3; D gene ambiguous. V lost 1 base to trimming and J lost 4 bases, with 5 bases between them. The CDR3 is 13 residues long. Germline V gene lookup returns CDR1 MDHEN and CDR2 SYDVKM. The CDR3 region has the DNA TGTGCCAGCAGTTTATCAGCAGGAAACACCATATATTTT. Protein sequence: CASSLSAGNTIYF.

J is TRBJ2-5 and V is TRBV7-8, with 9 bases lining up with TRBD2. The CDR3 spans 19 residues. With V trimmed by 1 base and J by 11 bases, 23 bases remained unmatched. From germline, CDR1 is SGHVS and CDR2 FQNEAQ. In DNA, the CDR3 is TGTGCCAGCAGCTTAGTGGTCGTCCGCCGGACTAGCGACTACAATGAGCAGTACTTC. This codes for CASSLVVVRRTSDYNEQYF.

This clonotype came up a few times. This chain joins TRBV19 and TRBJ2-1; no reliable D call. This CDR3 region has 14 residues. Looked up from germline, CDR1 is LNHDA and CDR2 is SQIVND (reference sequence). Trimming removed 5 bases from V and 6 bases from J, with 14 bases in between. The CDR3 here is CASSGRRPSNEQFF. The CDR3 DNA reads TGTGCCAGTAGTGGCCGGCGCCCGAGCAATGAGCAGTTCTTC.

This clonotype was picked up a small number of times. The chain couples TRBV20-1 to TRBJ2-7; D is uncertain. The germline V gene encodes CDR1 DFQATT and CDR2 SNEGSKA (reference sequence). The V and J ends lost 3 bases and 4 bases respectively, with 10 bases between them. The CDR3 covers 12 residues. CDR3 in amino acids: CSASQRTYEQYF. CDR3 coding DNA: TGCAGTGCTAGTCAAAGGACGTACGAGCAGTACTTC.

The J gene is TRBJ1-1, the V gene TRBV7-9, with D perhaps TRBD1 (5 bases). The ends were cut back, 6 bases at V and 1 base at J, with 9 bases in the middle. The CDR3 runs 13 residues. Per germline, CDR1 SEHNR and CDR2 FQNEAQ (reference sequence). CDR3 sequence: CASSSQANTEAFF. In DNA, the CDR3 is TGTGCCAGCAGTTCACAGGCGAACACTGAAGCTTTCTTT.

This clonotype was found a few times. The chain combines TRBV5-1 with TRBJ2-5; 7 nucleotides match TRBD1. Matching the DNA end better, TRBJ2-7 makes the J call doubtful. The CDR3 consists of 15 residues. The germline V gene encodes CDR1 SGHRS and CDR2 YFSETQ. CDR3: CASSVTGTAAYEQYF. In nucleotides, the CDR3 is TGCGCCAGCAGCGTAACCGGGACAGCTGCCTACGAGCAGTACTTC.

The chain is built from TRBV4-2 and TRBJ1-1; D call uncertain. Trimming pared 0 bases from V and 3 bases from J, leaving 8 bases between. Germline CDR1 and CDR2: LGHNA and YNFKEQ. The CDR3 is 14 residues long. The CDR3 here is CASSQDWPYTEAFF. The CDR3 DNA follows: TGTGCCAGCAGCCAAGACTGGCCGTACACTGAAGCTTTCTTT.

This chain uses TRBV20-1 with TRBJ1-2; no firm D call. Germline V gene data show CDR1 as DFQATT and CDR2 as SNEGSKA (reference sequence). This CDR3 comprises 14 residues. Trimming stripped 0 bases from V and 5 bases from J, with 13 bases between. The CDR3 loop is CSAREVSGDYGYTF. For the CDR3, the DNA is TGCAGTGCTAGAGAAGTATCGGGAGATTATGGCTACACCTTC.

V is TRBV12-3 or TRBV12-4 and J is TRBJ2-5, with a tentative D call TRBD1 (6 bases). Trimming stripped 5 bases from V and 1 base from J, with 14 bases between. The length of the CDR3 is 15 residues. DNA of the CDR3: TGTGCCAGCAGTCAACAGGGAGTCAGCCAAGAGACCCAGTACTTC. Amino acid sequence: CASSQQGVSQETQYF.

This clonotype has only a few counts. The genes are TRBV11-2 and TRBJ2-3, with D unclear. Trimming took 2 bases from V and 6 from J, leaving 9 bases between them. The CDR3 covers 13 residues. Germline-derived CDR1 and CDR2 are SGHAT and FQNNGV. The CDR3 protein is CASSLIHADTQYF. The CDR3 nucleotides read TGTGCCAGCAGCTTAATTCACGCGGATACGCAGTATTTT.

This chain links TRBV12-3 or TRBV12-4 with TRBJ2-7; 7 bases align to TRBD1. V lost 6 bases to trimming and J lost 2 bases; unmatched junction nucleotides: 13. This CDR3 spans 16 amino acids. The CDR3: CASRRDSGTAAYEQYF. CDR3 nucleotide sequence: TGTGCCAGCAGGCGAGACTCCGGGACAGCAGCCTACGAGCAGTACTTC.

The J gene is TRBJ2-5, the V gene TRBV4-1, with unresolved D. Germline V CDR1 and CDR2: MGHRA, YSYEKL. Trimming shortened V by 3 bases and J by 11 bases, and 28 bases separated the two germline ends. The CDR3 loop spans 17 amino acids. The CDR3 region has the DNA TGCGCCAGCAGCCAGCTGACCCCGAACGTTCCCTACAATGAGCAGTACTTC. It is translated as CASSQLTPNVPYNEQYF.

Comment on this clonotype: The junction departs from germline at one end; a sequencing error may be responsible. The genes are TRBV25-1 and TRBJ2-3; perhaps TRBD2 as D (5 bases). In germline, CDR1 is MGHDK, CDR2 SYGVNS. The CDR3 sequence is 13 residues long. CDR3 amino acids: CTSSVLASDTQYF. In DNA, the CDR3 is TGTACCAGCAGTGTGTTAGCGTCTGATACGCAGTATTTT.

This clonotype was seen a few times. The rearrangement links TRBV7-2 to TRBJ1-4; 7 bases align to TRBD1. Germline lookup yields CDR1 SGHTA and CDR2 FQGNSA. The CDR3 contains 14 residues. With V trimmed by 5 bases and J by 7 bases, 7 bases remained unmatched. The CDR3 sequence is CASSPGQTPEKLFF. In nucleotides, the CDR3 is TGTGCCAGCAGCCCGGGACAGACACCTGAAAAACTGTTTTTT. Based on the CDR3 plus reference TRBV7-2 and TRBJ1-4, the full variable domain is GAGVSQSPSNKVTEKGKDVELRCDPISGHTALYWYRQSLGQGLEFLIYFQGNSAPDKSGLPSDRFSAERTGGSVSTLTIQRTQQEDSAVYLCASSPGQTPEKLFFGSGTQLSVL.

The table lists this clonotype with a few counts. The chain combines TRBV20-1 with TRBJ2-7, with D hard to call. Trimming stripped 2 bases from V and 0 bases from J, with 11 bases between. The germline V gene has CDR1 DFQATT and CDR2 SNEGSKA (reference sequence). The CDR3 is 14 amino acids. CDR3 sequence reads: CSARIGGSSYEQYF. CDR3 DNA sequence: TGCAGTGCTAGAATTGGCGGAAGCTCCTACGAGCAGTACTTC.

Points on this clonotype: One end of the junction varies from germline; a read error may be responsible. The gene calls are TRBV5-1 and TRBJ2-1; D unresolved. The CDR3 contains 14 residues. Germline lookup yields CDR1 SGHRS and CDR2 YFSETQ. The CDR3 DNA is TGCGCCAGCATCTTGGATCACAGTCACAATGAGCAGTTCTTC. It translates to CASILDHSHNEQFF.

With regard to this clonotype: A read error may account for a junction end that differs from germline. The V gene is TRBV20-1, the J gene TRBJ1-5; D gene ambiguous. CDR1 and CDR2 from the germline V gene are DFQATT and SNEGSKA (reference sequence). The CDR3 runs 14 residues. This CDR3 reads CNAAGLYSNQPQHF. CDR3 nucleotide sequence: TGCAATGCTGCCGGCTTGTATAGCAATCAGCCCCAGCATTTT.

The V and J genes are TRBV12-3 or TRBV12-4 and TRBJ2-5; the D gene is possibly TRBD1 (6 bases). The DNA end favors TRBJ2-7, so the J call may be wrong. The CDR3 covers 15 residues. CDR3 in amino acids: CASSQDRRPRNEQYF. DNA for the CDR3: TGTGCCAGCAGTCAAGACAGGCGTCCACGGAACGAGCAGTACTTC.

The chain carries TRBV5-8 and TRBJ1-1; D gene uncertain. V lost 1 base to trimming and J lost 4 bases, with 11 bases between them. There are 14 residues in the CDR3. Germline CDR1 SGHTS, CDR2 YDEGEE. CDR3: CASSLQLLSTEAFF. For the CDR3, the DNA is TGTGCCAGCAGCTTGCAGCTTCTTAGCACTGAAGCTTTCTTT.

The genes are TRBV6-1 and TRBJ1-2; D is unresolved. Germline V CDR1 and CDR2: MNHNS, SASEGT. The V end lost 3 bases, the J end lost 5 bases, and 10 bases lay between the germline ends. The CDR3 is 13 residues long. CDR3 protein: CASSEVSKYGYTF. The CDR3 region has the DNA TGTGCCAGCAGTGAGGTCTCGAAGTATGGCTACACCTTC.

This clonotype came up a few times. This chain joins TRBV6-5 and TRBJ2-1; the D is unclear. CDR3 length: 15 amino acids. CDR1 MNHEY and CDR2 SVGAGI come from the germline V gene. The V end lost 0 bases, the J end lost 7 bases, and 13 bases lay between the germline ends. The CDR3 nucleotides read TGTGCCAGCAGTTACTCGAGATCTGGGGTTAATGAGCAGTTCTTC. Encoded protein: CASSYSRSGVNEQFF.

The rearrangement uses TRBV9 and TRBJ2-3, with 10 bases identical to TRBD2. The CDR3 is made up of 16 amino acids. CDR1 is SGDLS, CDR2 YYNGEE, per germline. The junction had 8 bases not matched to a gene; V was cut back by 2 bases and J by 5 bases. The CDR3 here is CASSVYSGGYRDTQYF. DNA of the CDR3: TGTGCCAGCAGCGTCTATAGCGGGGGGTATAGAGATACGCAGTATTTT.

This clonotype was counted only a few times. CDR3: CSAHRLAGALNTQYF. Written as DNA, the CDR3 is TGCAGTGCTCACCGACTAGCGGGGGCTTTGAATACGCAGTATTTT. The chain employs TRBV20-1 and TRBJ2-3; TRBD2 matches at 12 bases. Germline trimming cut 5 bases from V and 7 bases from J; bases unmatched to any gene: 10. Germline CDR1 reads DFQATT; CDR2 reads SNEGSKA (reference sequence). The CDR3 is 15 amino acids.

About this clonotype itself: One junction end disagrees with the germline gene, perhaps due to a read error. CDR3 sequence: CAWSVARGRGSNQPQHF. Here the CDR3 DNA reads TGTGCATGGAGTGTAGCCAGGGGGCGCGGGAGCAATCAGCCCCAGCATTTT. V and J are TRBV30 and TRBJ1-5, with 8 positions matching TRBD1. The CDR3 length is 17 residues. Germline loops: CDR1 GTSNPN, CDR2 SVGIG (reference sequence).

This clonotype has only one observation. CDR3 DNA: TGTGCCAGCAGTGCCGGGACAGGGTTTCAGCCCCAGCATTTT. It encodes CASSAGTGFQPQHF. The chain joins TRBV2 to TRBJ1-5; 9 bases match TRBD1. Germline assignment: CDR1 SNHLY and CDR2 FYNNEI. Trimming at V came to 4 bases and at J to 6 bases, leaving 4 bases not matched to a gene. The CDR3 has 14 residues.

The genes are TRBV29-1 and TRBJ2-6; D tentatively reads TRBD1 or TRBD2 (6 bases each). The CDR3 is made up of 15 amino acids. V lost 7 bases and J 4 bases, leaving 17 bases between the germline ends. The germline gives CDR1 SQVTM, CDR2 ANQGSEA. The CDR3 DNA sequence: TGCAGCGCCTCCTGGAGGGGGGCCGGGGCCAACGTCCTGACTTTC. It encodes CSASWRGAGANVLTF.

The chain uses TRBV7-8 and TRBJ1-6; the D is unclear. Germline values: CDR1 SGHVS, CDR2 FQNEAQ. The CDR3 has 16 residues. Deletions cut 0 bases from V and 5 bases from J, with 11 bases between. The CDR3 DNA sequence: TGTGCCAGCAGCTTAGCGCTCTGGCGGGATAATTCACCCCTCCACTTT. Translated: CASSLALWRDNSPLHF.

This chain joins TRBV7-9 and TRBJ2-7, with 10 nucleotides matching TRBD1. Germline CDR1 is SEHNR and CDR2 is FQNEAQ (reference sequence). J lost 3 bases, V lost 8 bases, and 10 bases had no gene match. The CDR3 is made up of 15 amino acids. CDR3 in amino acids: CASSNPGQGSYEQYF. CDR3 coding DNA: TGTGCCAGCTCTAACCCGGGACAGGGGAGCTACGAGCAGTACTTC.

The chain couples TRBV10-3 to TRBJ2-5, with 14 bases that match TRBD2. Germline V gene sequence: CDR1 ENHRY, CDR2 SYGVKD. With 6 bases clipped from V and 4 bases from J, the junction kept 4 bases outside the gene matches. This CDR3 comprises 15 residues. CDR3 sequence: CAIRPTSGRAETQYF. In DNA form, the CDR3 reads TGTGCCATCAGGCCGACTAGCGGGAGGGCAGAGACCCAGTACTTC.